This section outlines one T cell receptor beta chain sequence together with its context. These data originate in a study of blood T cell repertoires in COVID-19. About the research overall: Donors in the United States, Italy and Spain gave samples during acute or convalescent COVID-19. The analysed material was cDNA or gDNA that came from T cells, B-cell-depleted T cells, or PBMCs.

Authors' processing steps: Nucleated cell counts were estimated from reference gene primer amplification. Clones were sequenced by immunoSEQ multiplex PCR, and TCRdb holds only the in-frame ones, with some missing. V, J and clone size derive from that table, while D and trimming were established from the DNA sequence. This sample yields more than 70,000 clones, of which 80% to 85% are seen a single time; under 45% belongs to the top ten. Between the trimmed V and J ends, which lost 5 bases and 4 bases, there was a span of 18 bases. The CDR3 is 16 amino acids. CDR1 and CDR2 from the germline V gene are LNHDA and SQIVND (reference sequence).

The chain has TRBV19 and TRBJ1-3; a weak D match, TRBD1 (6 bases). The TCR was taken from a woman aged 70-85 years with acute or convalescent COVID-19. The sample consisted of peripheral blood. For the CDR3, the DNA is TGTGCCAGTAGTCCAACCTGGGTACAGGGCGGAAACACCATATATTTT. Protein product: CASSPTWVQGGNTIYF.